This T cell receptor beta chain is from a study of cytomegalovirus exposure and HLA in healthy donors. Losses at the gene ends were 7 bases for V and 5 bases for J; bases not matched to a gene: 13. From germline, CDR1 is MNHEY and CDR2 SMNVEV (reference sequence). The CDR3 contains 15 residues. PCR was performed using 60 Vbeta and 13 Jbeta primers. Repertoires were generated with immunoSEQ multiplex PCR, while TCRdb's copy carries only in-frame clones and drops some. The data show about 140,000 clones, over 75% seen once. The specimen sequenced was PBMCs. J is TRBJ2-5 and V is TRBV27, with 7 bases matching TRBD2. The clonotype comes from a man aged 30-40 years in good health and CMV-seronegative. Here the CDR3 DNA reads TGTGCCAGCAAAGGGCTAGCGGCTTCTTGGGAGACCCAGTACTTC. This translates into CASKGLAASWETQYF.